The 25 T cell receptor beta chains presented below share a single source sample, sequenced in a study of identical twins. TCRdb fed the 5' RACE reads into MiXCR, producing one record per CDR3 protein. The table lists 700,000 to 950,000 distinct CDR3 sequences, 9% to 15% of them singletons. This same sample was also part of a study on yellow fever vaccine responses in identical twins.

The source material was PBMCs. All receptors derive from a woman in her late teens or twenties in good health.

This chain joins TRBV29-1 and TRBJ2-7; 8 nucleotides line up with TRBD2. V lost 6 bases to trimming and J lost 2 bases; unmatched junction nucleotides: 9. CDR3 length: 14 residues. Germline V gene data show CDR1 as SQVTM and CDR2 as ANQGSEA. The CDR3 bases are TGCAGCGTGAGTTCGGGGGGGAGAACCTACGAGCAGTACTTC. Protein product: CSVSSGGRTYEQYF.

V usage is TRBV6-2 or TRBV6-3 and J usage is TRBJ1-6, with D perhaps matching TRBD1 (6 bases). The CDR3 consists of 17 residues. Trimming took off 1 base at V and 8 bases at J, with 18 bases between the two ends. The germline CDR1 and CDR2 sequences are MNHEY and SVGEGT. CDR3 nucleotide sequence: TGTGCCAGCAGTTACTTGGGACCGGGACAACCATATTCACCCCTCCACTTT. Protein: CASSYLGPGQPYSPLHF.

This clonotype was recorded a few times. This rearrangement joins TRBV19 to TRBJ2-7; tentatively, D is TRBD1 (5 bases). There are 13 residues in the CDR3. V lost 3 bases, J lost 6 bases, and 12 bases lay in between. The germline CDR1 and CDR2 sequences are LNHDA and SQIVND (reference sequence). CDR3: CASSINRLGEQYF. The CDR3, as DNA: TGTGCCAGTAGTATTAACAGGCTCGGCGAGCAGTACTTC.

This clonotype was picked up a small number of times. V usage is TRBV14 and J usage is TRBJ2-3; D gene uncertain. The V end was cut by 4 bases, the J end by 1 base, with 18 bases between. The CDR3 length is 17 residues. Germline lookup yields CDR1 SGHDN and CDR2 FVKESK. The CDR3 loop reads CASSPGPLTTRTDTQYF. As DNA, the CDR3 is TGTGCCAGCAGCCCTGGCCCCCTTACCACCCGCACAGATACGCAGTATTTT.

The chain is built from TRBV28 and TRBJ2-3, with D unresolved. The V end lost 9 bases, the J end lost 3 bases, and 10 bases lay between the germline ends. CDR1 is MDHEN and CDR2 is SYDVKM in the germline V gene. This CDR3 contains 12 residues. This CDR3 reads CASWAETDTQYF. The DNA for the CDR3 is TGTGCCAGTTGGGCGGAGACAGATACGCAGTATTTT.

V and J are TRBV7-2 and TRBJ2-7, with 9 bases that match TRBD1. The length of the CDR3 is 14 residues. The ends lost 5 bases at V and 5 bases at J; junction bases unmatched: 7. The germline CDR1 and CDR2 sequences are SGHTA and FQGNSA. CDR3 in DNA: TGTGCCAGCAGCACCCGGGACAGGGTCCACGAGCAGTACTTC. Amino acids: CASSTRDRVHEQYF.

The V call is TRBV3-1, the J call TRBJ2-7, with 8 bases fitting TRBD1. CDR1 is LGHDT, CDR2 YNNKEL, per germline (reference sequence). Losses at the gene ends were 2 bases for V and 1 base for J; bases not matched to a gene: 1. CDR3 length: 14 residues. For the CDR3, the DNA is TGTGCCAGCAGCCAATGGGACAGGTCCTACGAGCAGTACTTC. This sequence encodes CASSQWDRSYEQYF.

V usage is TRBV12-3 or TRBV12-4 and J usage is TRBJ2-3; D not resolved. V was pared by 10 bases and J by 3 bases, with 14 bases between. CDR3 length equals 13 residues. CDR3 in DNA: TGTGCCATCCCAGATGAAGTGACAGATACGCAGTATTTT. Encoded protein: CAIPDEVTDTQYF.

This clonotype was seen a handful of times. The V call is TRBV15, the J call TRBJ2-5; 10 nucleotides align to TRBD2. Germline CDR1 and CDR2: LNHNV and YYDKDF (reference sequence). The trim removed 7 bases at V and 5 bases at J, leaving 4 bases unmatched. The CDR3 contains 13 residues. Here the CDR3 DNA reads TGTGCCACCACTAGCGGGAGTGTTGAGACCCAGTACTTC. This translates into CATTSGSVETQYF.

This clonotype was seen a handful of times. The chain couples TRBV11-2 to TRBJ2-1; no definite D call. Germline loops: CDR1 SGHAT, CDR2 FQNNGV. V was clipped by 2 bases and J by 6 bases, with 11 bases between them. This CDR3 contains 14 residues. The CDR3 is CASSLLPGPNEQFF. CDR3 DNA: TGTGCCAGCAGCTTATTACCGGGTCCCAATGAGCAGTTCTTC. Using reference TRBV11-2 and TRBJ2-1 for the parts outside the CDR3, the full variable domain is EAGVAQSPRYKIIEKRQSVAFWCNPISGHATLYWYQQILGQGPKLLIQFQNNGVVDDSQLPKDRFSAERLKGVDSTLKIQPAKLEDSAVYLCASSLLPGPNEQFFGPGTRLTVL.

This clonotype was counted a few times. The chain joins TRBV5-1 to TRBJ2-5, with D perhaps TRBD2 (6 bases). The germline V gene has CDR1 SGHRS and CDR2 YFSETQ. V was pared by 6 bases and J by 3 bases, with 18 bases between. The CDR3 spans 15 residues. DNA of the CDR3: TGCGCCAGCACCGGCTGGAGGGGTGGCAAAGAGACCCAGTACTTC. It yields the protein CASTGWRGGKETQYF.

This clonotype was recorded a few times. The chain is built from TRBV5-1 and TRBJ2-1; 7 bases line up with TRBD2. In germline, CDR1 is SGHRS, CDR2 YFSETQ. The CDR3 is made up of 14 amino acids. The V segment lost 6 bases and the J segment 5 bases; nucleotides outside the gene matches: 8. CDR3 in amino acids: CASTAGAVDNEQFF. DNA of the CDR3: TGCGCCAGCACCGCGGGAGCCGTGGACAATGAGCAGTTCTTC.

The rearrangement joins TRBV7-7 to TRBJ2-2, with 8 bases identical to TRBD2. In germline, CDR1 is SSHAT, CDR2 FNYEAQ (reference sequence). The CDR3 sequence is 18 residues long. Unmatched junction bases numbered 11, after V lost 5 bases and J lost 0 bases. The chain's CDR3 is CASSPAGRGEANTGELFF. The CDR3 DNA reads as TGTGCCAGCAGCCCAGCCGGGCGGGGGGAAGCGAACACCGGGGAGCTGTTTTTT.

This clonotype was seen at least ten times. The J gene is TRBJ2-1, the V gene TRBV12-3 or TRBV12-4; D not certain. The V and J ends lost 5 bases and 8 bases respectively, with 10 bases between them. The CDR3 is made up of 12 amino acids. The CDR3: CASSPQWDEQFF. The CDR3 DNA sequence: TGTGCCAGCAGTCCCCAGTGGGATGAGCAGTTCTTC.

The rearrangement joins TRBV12-3 or TRBV12-4 to TRBJ2-1; D ambiguous. CDR3 size: 16 residues. Trimming took off 7 bases at V and 4 bases at J, with 20 bases between the two ends. The DNA for the CDR3 is TGTGCCAGCAACGTTCTGGGCCCTTGGGGATACAATGAGCAGTTCTTC. It translates to CASNVLGPWGYNEQFF.

This chain joins TRBV6-8 and TRBJ1-4; no definite D call. The germline V and J ends were trimmed by 3 bases and 2 bases, with 19 bases remaining between them. The CDR3 is 18 residues long. Per the germline V gene, CDR1 is MNHGY and CDR2 is SAAAGT. The CDR3 reads CASSYLPTDPATNEKLFF. In DNA form, the CDR3 reads TGTGCCAGCAGTTATCTCCCGACCGACCCTGCGACTAATGAAAAACTGTTTTTT.

The chain joins TRBV18 to TRBJ1-2; 7 positions agree with TRBD1. The CDR3 totals 18 residues. V lost 5 bases to trimming and J lost 4 bases; unmatched junction nucleotides: 19. Germline V CDR1 and CDR2: KGHSH, LQKENI. This CDR3 reads CASSILTGSEFRSYGYTF. CDR3 bases: TGTGCCAGCTCAATCTTGACAGGGAGTGAGTTCCGAAGCTATGGCTACACCTTC.

The chain carries TRBV18 and TRBJ1-5, with D possibly matching TRBD1 (5 bases). CDR1 KGHSH and CDR2 LQKENI come from the germline V gene. The germline V and J ends were trimmed by 3 bases and 7 bases, with 13 bases remaining between them. This CDR3 has 14 residues. CDR3 sequence (DNA): TGTGCCAGCTCACCGCAGGGACTTGGACAGCCCCAGCATTTT. Protein sequence: CASSPQGLGQPQHF.

This clonotype was seen more than once but under ten times. The rearrangement links TRBV6-5 to TRBJ2-1; the match to TRBD2 covers 11 bases. Germline lookup yields CDR1 MNHEY and CDR2 SVGAGI. J was trimmed by 7 bases and V by 1 base; bases with no gene match: 3. This CDR3 comprises 15 residues. This CDR3 reads CASSYFSGGGNEQFF. DNA of the CDR3: TGTGCCAGCAGTTACTTTAGCGGGGGGGGAAATGAGCAGTTCTTC.

This chain connects TRBV7-9 to TRBJ2-1; D is undetermined. The CDR3 runs to 16 residues. Trimming removed 5 bases at V and 8 bases at J, with 22 bases between. Germline CDR1 SEHNR, CDR2 FQNEAQ (reference sequence). This chain's CDR3 is CASSPDAGLLGDEQFF. The CDR3, as DNA: TGTGCCAGCAGCCCCGATGCAGGCCTCCTTGGGGATGAGCAGTTCTTC.

V usage is TRBV19 and J usage is TRBJ2-3; 8 bases align to TRBD2. CDR1 LNHDA and CDR2 SQIVND come from the germline V gene (reference sequence). With 5 bases clipped from V and 2 bases from J, the junction kept 6 bases outside the gene matches. This CDR3 region has 15 residues. The CDR3 sequence: CASSWGLGTTDTQYF. The CDR3 bases are TGTGCCAGTAGTTGGGGACTAGGCACCACAGATACGCAGTATTTT.

Ten or more counts support this clonotype. The chain combines TRBV6-5 with TRBJ2-1; 7 positions agree with TRBD1. The CDR3 runs 17 residues. CDR1 and CDR2 from the germline V gene are MNHEY and SVGAGI. V shed 0 bases and J 3 bases; nucleotides not matched to a gene: 8. CDR3 DNA: TGTGCCAGCAGTTACTCGATTTCTGGACAGGTCTACAATGAGCAGTTCTTC. It specifies CASSYSISGQVYNEQFF.

This clonotype was counted at least ten times. The V gene is TRBV10-3, the J gene TRBJ1-1; D might be TRBD1 (6 bases). CDR1 is ENHRY, CDR2 SYGVKD, per germline. The V gene lost 8 bases and the J gene lost 1 base, with 11 bases spanning the gap. This CDR3 spans 13 amino acids. CDR3 region: CAIAEGQNTEAFF. The CDR3 DNA is TGTGCCATCGCTGAGGGACAGAACACTGAAGCTTTCTTT.

This clonotype has at least ten counts. The genes are TRBV3-1 and TRBJ1-4; D is perhaps TRBD1 (5 bases). Trimming stripped 5 bases from V and 5 bases from J, with 15 bases between. Germline lookup yields CDR1 LGHDT and CDR2 YNNKEL (reference sequence). This CDR3 has 15 residues. The CDR3 coding sequence is TGTGCCAGCAGCTCCCGGGGCCAACTGAATGAAAAACTGTTTTTT. Protein: CASSSRGQLNEKLFF.

The table lists this clonotype with a few counts. The V and J genes are TRBV5-1 and TRBJ2-3, with 9 bases lining up with TRBD2. V dropped 3 bases and J dropped 4; count of bases not matched to a gene: 9. CDR1 and CDR2 (germline): SGHRS, YFSETQ. CDR3 length: 16 residues. CDR3 DNA: TGCGCCAGCAGCTCCATAGCGGGGGTCGGAGCAGATACGCAGTATTTT. Translation gives CASSSIAGVGADTQYF.